These 16 T cell receptor beta chains originate from one sample sequenced in a study of early T cells in non-severe SARS-CoV-2 infection. TCRdb independently ran MiXCR on the 5' RACE reads; one entry per CDR3 protein. The table records 70,000 or so distinct CDR3 sequences, 9.5% to 15% of them present only once. Sequences were obtained from whole blood. All receptors derive from an adult who was a healthcare worker with PCR-confirmed SARS-CoV-2 infection or an uninfected control (not recorded which).

This clonotype was detected many times. The V gene is TRBV11-2, the J gene TRBJ2-1, with TRBD2 identical over 11 bases. The V segment lost 6 bases and the J segment 5 bases; nucleotides outside the gene matches: 6. The CDR3 spans 15 residues. Germline CDR1 SGHAT, CDR2 FQNNGV. CDR3 amino acids: CASRKLAGVNNEQFF. Here the CDR3 DNA reads TGTGCCAGCAGAAAACTAGCGGGGGTCAACAATGAGCAGTTCTTC.

In this sample, this clonotype turned up a few times. The V gene is TRBV27, the J gene TRBJ1-1, with 7 bases fitting TRBD1. The CDR3 has 14 amino acids. The V and J ends lost 8 bases and 5 bases, in that order; junction bases with no gene match: 11. Germline V CDR1 and CDR2: MNHEY, SMNVEV (reference sequence). The CDR3 DNA follows: TGTGCCAGCGCACCCTGGACAGGAGGGACTGAAGCTTTCTTT. Translation: CASAPWTGGTEAFF.

The rearrangement links TRBV6-6 to TRBJ2-1, with 16 bases lining up with TRBD2. CDR3 length: 17 amino acids. CDR1 is MNHNY and CDR2 is SVGAGI in the germline V gene (reference sequence). With V trimmed by 2 bases and J by 8 bases, 6 bases remained unmatched. CDR3: CASSYMGLAGGPYEQFF. CDR3 coding DNA: TGTGCCAGCAGTTACATGGGACTAGCGGGAGGGCCCTATGAGCAGTTCTTC.

This clonotype has at least ten counts. The chain is built from TRBV7-2 and TRBJ2-5; maybe TRBD1 (5 bases). Germline CDR1 reads SGHTA; CDR2 reads FQGNSA. V was trimmed by 1 base and J by 4 bases, leaving 13 bases between them. The CDR3 extends over 15 amino acids. The CDR3 loop reads CASSLVTAPRETQYF. In nucleotides, the CDR3 is TGTGCCAGCAGCTTAGTGACAGCGCCCCGAGAGACCCAGTACTTC.

This clonotype was recorded at least ten times. The chain uses TRBV20-1 and TRBJ2-3, with D perhaps TRBD1 (6 bases). Deletions cut 1 base from V and 2 bases from J, with 10 bases between. CDR1 and CDR2 from the germline V gene are DFQATT and SNEGSKA (reference sequence). The CDR3 loop spans 14 amino acids. The CDR3 loop is CSARVRDNTDTQYF. In DNA form, the CDR3 reads TGCAGTGCTAGAGTTCGGGACAACACAGATACGCAGTATTTT.

In its sample, this clonotype was seen many times. This chain joins TRBV11-3 and TRBJ2-3, with TRBD2 matching 8 bases. The CDR3 sequence is 16 residues long. Germline trimming cut 4 bases from V and 4 bases from J; bases unmatched to any gene: 10. The germline gives CDR1 SGHNT, CDR2 YENEEA. The CDR3 DNA reads TGTGCCAGCAGCTCCCGACTGGCGGGGGGATCAGATACGCAGTATTTT. Translating gives CASSSRLAGGSDTQYF.

This clonotype was detected ten times or more. The chain couples TRBV9 to TRBJ2-7; 8 bases map to TRBD1. The V gene end was trimmed by 0 bases and the J gene end by 4 bases; junction bases not matched to a gene: 6. This CDR3 spans 15 amino acids. The germline V gene has CDR1 SGDLS and CDR2 YYNGEE. DNA for the CDR3: TGTGCCAGCAGCGTAGGGCAGGGGGCGTATTACGAGCAGTACTTC. Its protein is CASSVGQGAYYEQYF.

Many counts were recorded for this clonotype. V gene TRBV11-2 combines with J gene TRBJ2-3, with a possible D match to TRBD2 (5 bases). CDR1 is SGHAT, CDR2 FQNNGV, per germline. Trimming took off 3 bases at V and 0 bases at J, with 16 bases between the two ends. The CDR3 spans 17 residues. The CDR3, as DNA: TGTGCCAGCAGCTTGATGGGTTTGGGCGGGAGCACAGATACGCAGTATTTT. Translated, it gives CASSLMGLGGSTDTQYF. Based on the CDR3 plus reference TRBV11-2 and TRBJ2-3, the full variable domain is EAGVAQSPRYKIIEKRQSVAFWCNPISGHATLYWYQQILGQGPKLLIQFQNNGVVDDSQLPKDRFSAERLKGVDSTLKIQPAKLEDSAVYLCASSLMGLGGSTDTQYFGPGTRLTVL.

At least ten counts were recorded for this clonotype. The chain has TRBV12-3 or TRBV12-4 and TRBJ2-1, with D hard to call. Trimming stripped 5 bases from V and 9 bases from J, with 8 bases between. This CDR3 has 11 amino acids. CDR3 in amino acids: CASSPTGEQFF. CDR3 DNA: TGTGCCAGCAGTCCCACCGGTGAGCAGTTCTTC.

The sample holds many counts of this clonotype. V and J are TRBV28 and TRBJ2-7; a weak D match, TRBD2 (6 bases). The CDR3 is 16 residues long. Germline V gene sequence: CDR1 MDHEN, CDR2 SYDVKM. Trimming took off 3 bases at V and 2 bases at J, with 17 bases between the two ends. The CDR3, as DNA: TGTGCCAGCAGTTTTGTGGGACTCCCGGGGGCCTACGAGCAGTACTTC. As protein: CASSFVGLPGAYEQYF.

This clonotype was recorded at least ten times. V is TRBV29-1 and J is TRBJ1-1, with D hard to call. Trimming removed 8 bases at V and 10 bases at J, with 17 bases between. The CDR3 runs 11 residues. Germline V CDR1 and CDR2: SQVTM, ANQGSEA. The CDR3 reads CSLTKGFAAFF. In nucleotides, the CDR3 is TGCAGCCTAACTAAGGGTTTTGCAGCTTTCTTT.

The CDR3 reads CSVPAGSGGALNEQFF. The CDR3 DNA follows: TGCAGCGTCCCAGCCGGGAGCGGGGGGGCTCTCAATGAGCAGTTCTTC. V is TRBV29-1 and J is TRBJ2-1; TRBD2 matches at 10 bases. This CDR3 is 16 amino acids long. CDR1 is SQVTM and CDR2 is ANQGSEA in the germline V gene. J was trimmed by 6 bases and V by 6 bases; bases with no gene match: 14.

This clonotype was observed many times. This chain links TRBV12-3 or TRBV12-4 with TRBJ1-1; D is uncertain. V dropped 5 bases and J dropped 6 bases, with 16 bases sitting between them. The CDR3 runs 14 residues. The CDR3 nucleotides read TGTGCCAGCAGTCTTAAGACACCCTGGGCTGAAGCTTTCTTT. It encodes CASSLKTPWAEAFF.

The table lists this clonotype with many counts. The J gene is TRBJ2-3, the V gene TRBV7-9, with D uncertain. Germline-derived CDR1 and CDR2 are SEHNR and FQNEAQ (reference sequence). The V end was cut by 5 bases, the J end by 4 bases, with 19 bases between. This CDR3 contains 16 residues. The CDR3: CASSTPEGRPADTQYF. CDR3 coding DNA: TGTGCCAGCAGCACTCCCGAAGGGCGTCCCGCAGATACGCAGTATTTT. The variable domain in full, completed from reference TRBV7-9 and TRBJ2-3, reads DTGVSQNPRHKITKRGQNVTFRCDPISEHNRLYWYRQTLGQGPEFLTYFQNEAQLEKSRLLSDRFSAERPKGSFSTLEIQRTEQGDSAMYLCASSTPEGRPADTQYFGPGTRLTVL.

This chain links TRBV20-1 with TRBJ1-4; D call uncertain. The CDR3 length is 14 residues. Germline V lookup: CDR1 DFQATT, CDR2 SNEGSKA (reference sequence). V was pared by 6 bases and J by 3 bases, with 14 bases between. CDR3 DNA sequence: TGCAGTGCCCCCTCAGGAAGTGCTAATGAAAAACTGTTTTTT. This encodes CSAPSGSANEKLFF.

This clonotype has at least ten counts. The chain is built from TRBV27 and TRBJ2-1, with D maybe TRBD1 (6 bases). Germline V lookup: CDR1 MNHEY, CDR2 SMNVEV (reference sequence). The V end was cut by 2 bases, the J end by 10 bases, with 15 bases between. The CDR3 length is 14 residues. CDR3 nucleotide sequence: TGTGCCAGCAGTTTACTTGACAGGTTTGGGGAGCAGTTCTTC. Translating gives CASSLLDRFGEQFF.